What follows are 17 T cell receptor beta chains derived from one specimen sequenced in a study of molecular identifiers for immune sequencing clone quantification. One entry per CDR3 protein results from TCRdb running MiXCR on the PCR reads. The sample yields 490,000 or so distinct CDR3 sequences, 25% seen once. The sample was naive CD8+ T cells from blood, with Jurkat cell RNA spiked in. The sample's subset: FACS-sorted CD8+CD4-CCR7+CD45RA+ naive T cells. These TCRs come from a human donor in good health. Some libraries in this study had Jurkat cell RNA spiked in.

This clonotype was picked up many times. The chain combines TRBV7-9 with TRBJ1-1; D uncertain. V was clipped by 5 bases and J by 6 bases, with 13 bases between them. CDR3 size: 13 residues. Germline V CDR1 and CDR2: SEHNR, FQNEAQ (reference sequence). CDR3 bases: TGTGCCAGCAGCCCCGGTGGATTGGCTGAAGCTTTCTTT. This sequence encodes CASSPGGLAEAFF. Drawing the rest from reference TRBV7-9 and TRBJ1-1, the complete variable domain is DTGVSQNPRHKITKRGQNVTFRCDPISEHNRLYWYRQTLGQGPEFLTYFQNEAQLEKSRLLSDRFSAERPKGSFSTLEIQRTEQGDSAMYLCASSPGGLAEAFFGQGTRLTVV.

V usage is TRBV20-1 and J usage is TRBJ2-7; D is perhaps TRBD1 (5 bases). There are 18 residues in the CDR3. V was pared by 0 bases and J by 0 bases, with 21 bases between. Germline CDR1 and CDR2: DFQATT and SNEGSKA (reference sequence). The CDR3 DNA sequence: TGCAGTGCTAGAGATCTATTCAGGGCGACGGGCGGCTCCTACGAGCAGTACTTC. The encoded protein is CSARDLFRATGGSYEQYF.

This clonotype has just a few counts. V usage is TRBV27 and J usage is TRBJ2-1; a possible D gene is TRBD1 (7 bases). Germline assignment: CDR1 MNHEY and CDR2 SMNVEV (reference sequence). V was shortened by 2 bases and J by 9 bases, with 17 bases between the two germline ends. The CDR3 length is 15 residues. This CDR3 is CASSLGRGADVEQFF. CDR3 DNA: TGTGCCAGCAGTTTAGGCAGGGGGGCGGATGTTGAGCAGTTCTTC.

The table lists this clonotype with a count of one. One junction end does not reproduce the germline sequence, and a read error may be involved. The V and J genes are TRBV18 and TRBJ2-3; 8 bases are shared with TRBD2. Germline V gene lookup returns CDR1 KGHSH and CDR2 LQKENI. CDR3 length: 16 amino acids. The CDR3 nucleotides are TGTGCCAGCTCACCCAGGACGGGGGGGCGCGATGATACGCAGTGTTTT. Translating it yields CASSPRTGGRDDTQCF.

The V gene is TRBV27, the J gene TRBJ2-1; a possible D gene is TRBD1 (6 bases). V was trimmed by 4 bases and J by 2 bases, leaving 21 bases between them. The CDR3 totals 18 residues. Germline CDR1 is MNHEY and CDR2 is SMNVEV (reference sequence). In DNA, the CDR3 is TGTGCCAGCAGTTCCACGTCCAGGGGCTCGGTGCCCTACAATGAGCAGTTCTTC. Residues: CASSSTSRGSVPYNEQFF.

Points on this clonotype: Germline and junction disagree at one end, which may indicate a read error. The genes are TRBV6-2 or TRBV6-3 and TRBJ2-7, with TRBD1 as a possible D gene (6 bases). From germline, CDR1 is MNHEY and CDR2 SVGEGT. This CDR3 spans 11 amino acids. The CDR3 sequence is CASSTGYEPYF. As DNA, the CDR3 is TGTGCCAGCAGTACAGGGTACGAGCCGTACTTC.

This clonotype showed up just a few times. The V and J genes are TRBV21-1 and TRBJ2-3; TRBD2, the D gene given by the table, was not confirmed from the DNA. TRBV21-1 is recorded as a pseudogene. The CDR3 runs to 17 residues. The CDR3, as DNA: TGTGCCAGCAGCAAAGTCAGGGAGGAACCTAGCACAGATACGCAGTATTTT. Protein: CASSKVREEPSTDTQYF.

The genes are TRBV7-9 and TRBJ2-1; 8 bases agree with TRBD1. V shed 4 bases and J 6 bases; nucleotides not matched to a gene: 5. In germline, CDR1 is SEHNR, CDR2 FQNEAQ (reference sequence). The CDR3 runs 14 residues. The CDR3 spells CASSSTGAGNEQFF. CDR3 coding DNA: TGTGCCAGCAGCTCGACAGGGGCCGGCAATGAGCAGTTCTTC.

This clonotype appeared a few times. This chain links TRBV4-1 with TRBJ1-2; D is undetermined. Trimming pared 0 bases from V and 8 bases from J, leaving 4 bases between. Germline V lookup: CDR1 MGHRA, CDR2 YSYEKL. The CDR3 runs to 11 residues. This chain's CDR3 is CASSQDRGYTF. CDR3 DNA sequence: TGCGCCAGCAGCCAAGATCGGGGCTACACCTTC.

The chain has TRBV4-1 and TRBJ2-3, with a weak D call TRBD2 (6 bases). CDR1 and CDR2 (germline): MGHRA, YSYEKL. Trimming removed 0 bases at V and 4 bases at J, with 14 bases between. The CDR3 extends over 16 amino acids. The CDR3 here is CASSQEGGTSADTQYF. Here the CDR3 DNA reads TGCGCCAGCAGCCAAGAGGGCGGGACGAGCGCAGATACGCAGTATTTT.

This clonotype occurred many times. V and J are TRBV29-1 and TRBJ2-7; TRBD2 matches at 8 bases. Losses at the gene ends were 6 bases for V and 2 bases for J; bases not matched to a gene: 9. CDR1 and CDR2 (germline): SQVTM, ANQGSEA. The CDR3 runs 14 residues. In DNA form, the CDR3 reads TGCAGCGTCTCCCCTAGCGGGTGGGCCTACGAGCAGTACTTC. Protein sequence: CSVSPSGWAYEQYF.

The V and J genes are TRBV6-6 and TRBJ2-7, with 7 bases lining up with TRBD1. Unmatched junction bases numbered 7, after V lost 7 bases and J lost 1 base. The germline CDR1 and CDR2 sequences are MNHNY and SVGAGI (reference sequence). The CDR3 sequence is 14 residues long. The CDR3 spells CASKPGQLSYEQYF. As DNA, the CDR3 is TGTGCCAGCAAACCGGGACAGCTGTCCTACGAGCAGTACTTC.

V gene TRBV4-1 combines with J gene TRBJ2-7; 7 bases match TRBD1. The CDR3 runs to 15 residues. The germline gives CDR1 MGHRA, CDR2 YSYEKL. V shed 3 bases and J 0 bases; nucleotides not matched to a gene: 5. Here the CDR3 reads CASSHPGQISYEQYF. In DNA form, the CDR3 reads TGCGCCAGCAGCCACCCGGGACAGATCTCCTACGAGCAGTACTTC.

This clonotype occurred a few times. The rearrangement uses TRBV20-1 and TRBJ2-2; D unresolved. V lost 7 bases and J lost 3, with 6 bases in between. The V gene's germline CDR1 is DFQATT and CDR2 SNEGSKA (reference sequence). This CDR3 is built from 11 residues. This CDR3 reads CSVPDTGELFF. The CDR3 DNA follows: TGCAGTGTTCCTGACACCGGGGAGCTGTTTTTT.

This clonotype was detected a few times. The chain is built from TRBV19 and TRBJ1-5; 8 nucleotides line up with TRBD1. The CDR3 consists of 16 residues. Per the germline V gene, CDR1 is LNHDA and CDR2 is SQIVND (reference sequence). V dropped 10 bases and J dropped 6; count of bases not matched to a gene: 17. CDR3 nucleotide sequence: TGTGCCACATACGGGACAGGTAATGCAGTGGGTCAGCCCCAGCATTTT. This translates into CATYGTGNAVGQPQHF.

This clonotype was found a few times. V gene TRBV4-3 combines with J gene TRBJ2-5, with 7 nucleotides matching TRBD1. The V gene end was trimmed by 0 bases and the J gene end by 6 bases; junction bases not matched to a gene: 10. The germline V gene has CDR1 LGHNA and CDR2 YSLEER. The CDR3 covers 16 residues. CDR3 bases: TGCGCCAGCAGCCAAGATCTGGCAGGGGGTTCGAAGACCCAGTACTTC. This codes for CASSQDLAGGSKTQYF.

This clonotype was recorded at least ten times. The chain uses TRBV5-4 and TRBJ2-3; perhaps TRBD1 as D (5 bases). This CDR3 has 12 residues. In germline, CDR1 is SGHNT, CDR2 YYREEE (reference sequence). Trimming pared 7 bases from V and 2 bases from J, leaving 8 bases between. This CDR3 is CASAGHTDTQYF. The CDR3 DNA reads TGTGCCAGCGCAGGGCACACAGATACGCAGTATTTT.